Listed here are 12 T cell receptor beta chains from one sample, sequenced in a study of cytomegalovirus exposure and HLA in healthy donors. PCR primers comprised 60 Vbeta and 13 Jbeta primers. Data came from immunoSEQ multiplex PCR; TCRdb stores just in-frame clones and leaves some out. This table holds approximately 190,000 clones, 80% to 85% found once. Sample: PBMCs. The receptor set was obtained from a woman between 18 and 29 years old in good health and CMV-seronegative.

The CDR3 DNA reads TGTGCCAGCAGCTACTACGCAGCGGGGGGTCACAAAGAGACCCAGTACTTC. Its translation: CASSYYAAGGHKETQYF. The chain employs TRBV5-6 and TRBJ2-5; 9 nucleotides agree with TRBD2. With 3 bases clipped from V and 3 bases from J, the junction kept 12 bases outside the gene matches. CDR1 is SGHDT and CDR2 is YYEEEE in the germline V gene. The CDR3 sequence is 17 residues long. Full variable domain (rest looked up from reference TRBV5-6 and TRBJ2-5): DAGVTQSPTHLIKTRGQQVTLRCSPKSGHDTVSWYQQALGQGPQFIFQYYEEEERQRGNFPDRFSGHQFPNYSSELNVNALLLGDSALYLCASSYYAAGGHKETQYFGPGTRLLVL.

The chain uses TRBV18 and TRBJ2-1, with TRBD1 matching over 8 bases. The CDR3 covers 15 residues. Germline lookup yields CDR1 KGHSH and CDR2 LQKENI. Trimming cost V 2 bases and J 9 bases; bases outside gene matches: 9. This chain's CDR3 is CASSPGTGRGGEQFF. CDR3 nucleotides: TGTGCCAGCTCACCAGGGACAGGTCGAGGGGGTGAGCAGTTCTTC.

The V call is TRBV27, the J call TRBJ2-7, with 9 nucleotides matching TRBD2. The CDR3 runs 16 residues. Trimming removed 5 bases from V and 2 bases from J; junction bases left unmatched: 10. The V gene's germline CDR1 is MNHEY and CDR2 SMNVEV (reference sequence). The CDR3 sequence is CASSPITTSGTYEQYF. The CDR3, as DNA: TGTGCCAGCAGTCCAATCACGACTAGCGGAACCTACGAGCAGTACTTC.

The V gene is TRBV19, the J gene TRBJ2-2, with TRBD2 identical over 12 bases. Germline CDR1 and CDR2: LNHDA and SQIVND (reference sequence). CDR3 length: 16 residues. Trimming removed 5 bases from V and 8 bases from J; junction bases left unmatched: 9. The chain's CDR3 is CASSVGLAGTRGELFF. CDR3 DNA: TGTGCCAGTAGTGTCGGACTAGCGGGAACCAGAGGGGAGCTGTTTTTT.

The V call is TRBV30, the J call TRBJ2-6, with a possible D match to TRBD1 (5 bases). V was shortened by 2 bases and J by 2 bases, with 10 bases between the two germline ends. This CDR3 has 15 residues. Germline loops: CDR1 GTSNPN, CDR2 SVGIG (reference sequence). Here the CDR3 DNA reads TGTGCCTGGAGTCAATGGGGCACTGGGGCCAACGTCCTGACTTTC. It codes for CAWSQWGTGANVLTF. The full variable domain, in which reference TRBV30 and TRBJ2-6 provide the parts outside the CDR3, is SQTIHQWPATLVQPVGSPLSLECTVEGTSNPNLYWYRQAAGRGLQLLFYSVGIGQISSEVPQNLSASRPQDRQFILSSKKLLLSDSGFYLCAWSQWGTGANVLTFGAGSRLTVL.

This sequence joins TRBV6-1 and TRBJ1-2, with 7 bases matching TRBD1. The germline CDR1 and CDR2 sequences are MNHNS and SASEGT. CDR3 length equals 15 residues. The J segment lost 4 bases and the V segment lost 6 bases, leaving 11 bases of the junction unmatched. CDR3 loop: CASRLGGGKPYGYTF. The CDR3 region has the DNA TGTGCCAGCAGGTTAGGGGGCGGGAAGCCCTATGGCTACACCTTC.

The chain uses TRBV15 and TRBJ2-2; tentatively, D is TRBD1 (6 bases). Between the trimmed V and J ends, which lost 8 bases and 0 bases, there was a span of 13 bases. The CDR3 is made up of 15 amino acids. Germline values: CDR1 LNHNV, CDR2 YYDKDF (reference sequence). This chain's CDR3 is CATPTGSPNTGELFF. CDR3 DNA sequence: TGTGCCACCCCCACAGGGTCGCCGAACACCGGGGAGCTGTTTTTT. Variable domain in full (rest from reference TRBV15 and TRBJ2-2): DAMVIQNPRYQVTQFGKPVTLSCSQTLNHNVMYWYQQKSSQAPKLLFHYYDKDFNNEADTPDNFQSRRPNTSFCFLDIRSPGLGDTAMYLCATPTGSPNTGELFFGEGSRLTVL.

The chain carries TRBV2 and TRBJ1-5, with unresolved D. Trimming pared 3 bases from V and 4 bases from J, leaving 13 bases between. Germline-derived CDR1 and CDR2 are SNHLY and FYNNEI. CDR3 length: 15 residues. In nucleotides, the CDR3 is TGTGCCAGCAGTGACCGTAGCTGGAGGAATCAGCCCCAGCATTTT. As protein: CASSDRSWRNQPQHF.

The gene calls are TRBV28 and TRBJ2-1; weak D call: TRBD2 (5 bases). The CDR3 totals 11 residues. Trimming took 3 bases from V and 10 from J, leaving 7 bases between them. Looked up from germline, CDR1 is MDHEN and CDR2 is SYDVKM. As DNA, the CDR3 is TGTGCCAGCAGTTTGTGGGAGGAGCAGTTCTTC. Protein: CASSLWEEQFF. Supplemented by reference TRBV28 and TRBJ2-1, the full variable domain reads DVKVTQSSRYLVKRTGEKVFLECVQDMDHENMFWYRQDPGLGLRLIYFSYDVKMKEKGDIPEGYSVSREKKERFSLILESASTNQTSMYLCASSLWEEQFFGPGTRLTVL.

The sample holds one count of this clone. This chain links TRBV7-3 with TRBJ2-7; perhaps TRBD1 as D (6 bases). CDR1 and CDR2 from the germline V gene are SGHTA and FQGTGA. CDR3 length: 15 amino acids. V shed 3 bases and J shed 11 bases, with 23 bases lying between them. The CDR3 region is CASSFTSRDKGPEYF. Written as DNA, the CDR3 is TGTGCCAGCAGCTTTACCTCCCGGGACAAAGGGCCGGAGTACTTC.

V gene TRBV4-2 combines with J gene TRBJ2-5; D not resolved. The J call could be wrong; TRBJ2-7 is a better fit for the DNA end. Germline loops: CDR1 LGHNA, CDR2 YNFKEQ. The CDR3 extends over 13 amino acids. The CDR3 DNA follows: TGTGCCAGCAGCCAAGGACTTGCCTACGAGCAGTACTTC. It specifies CASSQGLAYEQYF.

The chain joins TRBV10-3 to TRBJ2-1; 10 bases map to TRBD2. This CDR3 is 16 amino acids long. V lost 3 bases and J lost 1; bases outside the gene matches: 3. Per germline, CDR1 ENHRY and CDR2 SYGVKD. CDR3 nucleotides: TGTGCCATCAGTGACCCGGGACTAGCGTCCTACAATGAGCAGTTCTTC. As protein: CAISDPGLASYNEQFF.